The TCR beta chain described here comes from a study of T-cell memory formation after mild COVID-19. Study-wide background: In these data, TCR clusters were largely donor specific.

This clonotype was counted only a few times. Using its own MiXCR run on the 5' RACE reads, TCRdb lists one record per CDR3 protein. In the table there are 550,000 to 700,000 distinct CDR3 sequences, approximately 18% of which are singletons. V was clipped by 7 bases and J by 7 bases, with 13 bases between them. The CDR3 runs 12 residues. Germline V gene lookup returns CDR1 MNHEY and CDR2 SVGAGI. This receptor was taken from an adult woman who had mild COVID-19 (a few samples of this study predate the infection). Cell type and time point are not known. V usage is TRBV6-5 and J usage is TRBJ1-1, with unresolved D. Sample: PBMCs or a T cell subset sorted from them (not recorded which). The CDR3 nucleotides are TGTGCCAGCACGTCTCGGAGTCATGAAGCTTTCTTT. Amino acids: CASTSRSHEAFF.